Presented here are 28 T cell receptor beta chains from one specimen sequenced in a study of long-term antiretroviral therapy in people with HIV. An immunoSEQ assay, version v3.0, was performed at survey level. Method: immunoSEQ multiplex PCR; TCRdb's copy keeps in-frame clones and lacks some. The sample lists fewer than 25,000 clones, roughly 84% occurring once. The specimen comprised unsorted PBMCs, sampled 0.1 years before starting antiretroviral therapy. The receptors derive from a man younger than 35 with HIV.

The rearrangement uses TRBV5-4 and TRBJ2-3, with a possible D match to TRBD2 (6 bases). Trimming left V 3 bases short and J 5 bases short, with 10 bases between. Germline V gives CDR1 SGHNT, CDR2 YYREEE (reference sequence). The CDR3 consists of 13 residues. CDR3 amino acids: CASSYGGGDTQYF. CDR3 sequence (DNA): TGTGCCAGCAGCTACGGGGGAGGAGATACGCAGTATTTT.

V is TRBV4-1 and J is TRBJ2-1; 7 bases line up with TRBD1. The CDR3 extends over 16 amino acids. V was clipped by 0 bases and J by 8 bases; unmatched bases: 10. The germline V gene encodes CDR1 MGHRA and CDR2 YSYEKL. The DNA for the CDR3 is TGCGCCAGCAGCCAAGATGTTAGGGGGCCCGGGGATGAGCAGTTCTTC. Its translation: CASSQDVRGPGDEQFF.

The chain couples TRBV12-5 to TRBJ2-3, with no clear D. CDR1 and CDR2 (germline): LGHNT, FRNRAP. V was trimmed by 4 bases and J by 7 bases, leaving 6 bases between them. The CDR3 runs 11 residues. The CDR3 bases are TGTGCTAGTGGTTCCTCCCATACGCAGTATTTT. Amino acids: CASGSSHTQYF.

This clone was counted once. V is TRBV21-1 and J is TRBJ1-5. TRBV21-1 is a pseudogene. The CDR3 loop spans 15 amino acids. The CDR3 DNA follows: TGTGCCAGCAGCAAATGCGGCGAGGGAGGTCAGCCCCAGCATTTT. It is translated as CASSKCGEGGQPQHF.

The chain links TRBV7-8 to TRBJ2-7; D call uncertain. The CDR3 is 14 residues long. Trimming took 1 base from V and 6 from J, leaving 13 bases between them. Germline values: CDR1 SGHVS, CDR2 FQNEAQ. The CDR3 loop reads CASSLDSINGEQYF. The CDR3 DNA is TGTGCCAGCAGCTTAGACAGCATAAATGGCGAGCAGTACTTC.

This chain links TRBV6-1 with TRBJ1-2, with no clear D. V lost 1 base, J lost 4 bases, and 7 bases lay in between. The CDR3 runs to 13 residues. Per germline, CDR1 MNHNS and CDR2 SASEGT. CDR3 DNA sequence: TGTGCCAGCAGTGAAGAACGGTCCTATGGCTACACCTTC. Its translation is CASSEERSYGYTF.

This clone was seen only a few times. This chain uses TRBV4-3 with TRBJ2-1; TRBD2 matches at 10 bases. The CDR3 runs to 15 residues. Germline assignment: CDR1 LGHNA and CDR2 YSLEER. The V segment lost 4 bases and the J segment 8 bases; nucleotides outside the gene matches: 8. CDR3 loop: CASSPTASGSDEQFF. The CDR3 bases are TGCGCCAGCAGCCCGACTGCTAGCGGGAGCGATGAGCAGTTCTTC.

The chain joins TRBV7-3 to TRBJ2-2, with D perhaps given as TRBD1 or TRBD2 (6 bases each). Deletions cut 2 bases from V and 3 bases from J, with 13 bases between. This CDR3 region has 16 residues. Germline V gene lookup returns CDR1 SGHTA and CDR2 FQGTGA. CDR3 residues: CASSLVGGADTGELFF. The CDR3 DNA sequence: TGTGCCAGCAGCTTAGTCGGGGGCGCGGACACCGGGGAGCTGTTTTTT.

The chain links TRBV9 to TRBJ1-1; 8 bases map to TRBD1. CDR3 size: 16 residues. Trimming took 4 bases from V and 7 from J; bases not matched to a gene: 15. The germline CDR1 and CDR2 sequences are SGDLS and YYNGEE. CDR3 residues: CASSPTGELLLGEAFF. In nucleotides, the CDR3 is TGTGCCAGCAGCCCGACAGGGGAACTTCTCTTGGGTGAAGCTTTCTTT.

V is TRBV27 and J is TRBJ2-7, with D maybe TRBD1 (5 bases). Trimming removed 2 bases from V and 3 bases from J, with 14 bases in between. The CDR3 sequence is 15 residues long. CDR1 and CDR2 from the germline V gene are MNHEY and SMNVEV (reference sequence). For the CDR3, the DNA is TGTGCCAGCAGTTTACGGTGGGGCCAGATCTACGAGCAGTACTTC. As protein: CASSLRWGQIYEQYF.

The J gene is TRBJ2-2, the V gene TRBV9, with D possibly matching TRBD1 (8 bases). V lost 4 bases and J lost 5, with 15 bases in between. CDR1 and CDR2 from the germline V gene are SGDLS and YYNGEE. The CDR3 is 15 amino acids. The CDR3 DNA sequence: TGTGCCAGCAGCCGTACAGGGGGGGGGACCGGGGAGCTGTTTTTT. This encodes CASSRTGGGTGELFF.

The CDR3 coding sequence is TGTGCCAGCAGCTGGGACAGGGGGAGGTCACTTAGATTAGGCTACACCTTC. Its protein is CASSWDRGRSLRLGYTF. V gene TRBV7-9 combines with J gene TRBJ1-2, with TRBD1 matching 11 bases. The trim removed 4 bases at V and 8 bases at J, leaving 15 bases unmatched. The length of the CDR3 is 17 residues. Per the germline V gene, CDR1 is SEHNR and CDR2 is FQNEAQ (reference sequence).

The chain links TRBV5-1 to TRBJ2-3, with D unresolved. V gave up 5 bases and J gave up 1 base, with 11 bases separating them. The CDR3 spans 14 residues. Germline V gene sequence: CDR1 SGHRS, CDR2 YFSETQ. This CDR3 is CASSSTGGTDTQYF. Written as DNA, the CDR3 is TGCGCCAGCAGTTCGACCGGCGGCACAGATACGCAGTATTTT.

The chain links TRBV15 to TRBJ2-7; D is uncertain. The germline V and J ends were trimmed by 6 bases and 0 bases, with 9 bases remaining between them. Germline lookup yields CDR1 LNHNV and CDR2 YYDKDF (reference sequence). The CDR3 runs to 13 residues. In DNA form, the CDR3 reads TGTGCCACCAGTAGGAAATACTCCTACGAGCAGTACTTC. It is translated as CATSRKYSYEQYF.

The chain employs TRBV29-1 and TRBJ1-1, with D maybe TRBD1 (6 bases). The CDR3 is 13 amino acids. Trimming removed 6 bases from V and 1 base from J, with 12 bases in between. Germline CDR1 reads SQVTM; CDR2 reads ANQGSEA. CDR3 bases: TGCAGCGTCCTTGGACAGACGAACACTGAAGCTTTCTTT. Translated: CSVLGQTNTEAFF. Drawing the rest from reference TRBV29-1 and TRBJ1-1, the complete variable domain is SAVISQKPSRDICQRGTSLTIQCQVDSQVTMMFWYRQQPGQSLTLIATANQGSEATYESGFVIDKFPISRPNLTFSTLTVSNMSPEDSSIYLCSVLGQTNTEAFFGQGTRLTVV.

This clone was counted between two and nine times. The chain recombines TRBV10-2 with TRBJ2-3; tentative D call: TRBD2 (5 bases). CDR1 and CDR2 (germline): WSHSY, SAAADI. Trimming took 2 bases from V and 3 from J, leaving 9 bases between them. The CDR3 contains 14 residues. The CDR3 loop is CASSEEGWTDTQYF. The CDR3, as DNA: TGCGCCAGCAGTGAGGAGGGTTGGACAGATACGCAGTATTTT.

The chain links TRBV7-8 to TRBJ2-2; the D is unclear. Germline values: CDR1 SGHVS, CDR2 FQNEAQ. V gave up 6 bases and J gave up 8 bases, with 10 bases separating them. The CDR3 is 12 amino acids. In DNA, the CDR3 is TGTGCCAGCAGGTCTACTGGGGGGGAGCTGTTTTTT. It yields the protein CASRSTGGELFF.

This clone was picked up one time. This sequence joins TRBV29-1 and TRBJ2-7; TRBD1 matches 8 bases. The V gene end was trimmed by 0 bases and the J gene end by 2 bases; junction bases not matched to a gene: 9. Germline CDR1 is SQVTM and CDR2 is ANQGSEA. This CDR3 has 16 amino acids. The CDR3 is CSVEDPDRGNPYEQYF. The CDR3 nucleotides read TGCAGCGTTGAAGATCCCGACAGGGGTAACCCCTACGAGCAGTACTTC.

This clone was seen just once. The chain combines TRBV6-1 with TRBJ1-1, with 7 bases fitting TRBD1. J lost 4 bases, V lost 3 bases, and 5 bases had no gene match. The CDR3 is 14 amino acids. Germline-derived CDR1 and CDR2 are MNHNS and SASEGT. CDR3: CASSDKAGGTEAFF. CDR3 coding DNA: TGTGCCAGCAGTGATAAGGCAGGGGGCACTGAAGCTTTCTTT.

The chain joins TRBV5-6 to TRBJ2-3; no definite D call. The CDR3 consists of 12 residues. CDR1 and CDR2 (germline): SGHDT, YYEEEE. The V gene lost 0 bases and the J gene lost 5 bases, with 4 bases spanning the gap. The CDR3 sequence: CASSLVRDTQYF. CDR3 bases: TGTGCCAGCAGCTTGGTGCGAGATACGCAGTATTTT.

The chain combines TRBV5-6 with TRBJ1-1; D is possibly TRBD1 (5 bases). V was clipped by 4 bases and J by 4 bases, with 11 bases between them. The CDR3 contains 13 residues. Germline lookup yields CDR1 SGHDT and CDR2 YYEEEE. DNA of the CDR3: TGTGCCAGCAGCCCGTCAGGGATCACTGAAGCTTTCTTT. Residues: CASSPSGITEAFF. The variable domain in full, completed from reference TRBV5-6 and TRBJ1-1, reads DAGVTQSPTHLIKTRGQQVTLRCSPKSGHDTVSWYQQALGQGPQFIFQYYEEEERQRGNFPDRFSGHQFPNYSSELNVNALLLGDSALYLCASSPSGITEAFFGQGTRLTVV.

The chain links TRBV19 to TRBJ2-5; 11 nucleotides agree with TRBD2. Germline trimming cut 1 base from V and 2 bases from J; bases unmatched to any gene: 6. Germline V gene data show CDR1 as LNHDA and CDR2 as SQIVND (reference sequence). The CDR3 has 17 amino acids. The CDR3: CASSIGGLAGGQETQYF. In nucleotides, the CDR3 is TGTGCCAGTAGTATAGGAGGGCTAGCGGGGGGTCAAGAGACCCAGTACTTC.

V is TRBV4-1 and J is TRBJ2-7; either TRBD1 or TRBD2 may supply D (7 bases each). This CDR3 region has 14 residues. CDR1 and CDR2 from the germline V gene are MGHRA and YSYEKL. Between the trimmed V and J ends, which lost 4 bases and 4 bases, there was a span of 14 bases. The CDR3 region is CASSLAGGEYEQYF. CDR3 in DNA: TGCGCCAGCAGCCTGGCAGGGGGGGAATACGAGCAGTACTTC.

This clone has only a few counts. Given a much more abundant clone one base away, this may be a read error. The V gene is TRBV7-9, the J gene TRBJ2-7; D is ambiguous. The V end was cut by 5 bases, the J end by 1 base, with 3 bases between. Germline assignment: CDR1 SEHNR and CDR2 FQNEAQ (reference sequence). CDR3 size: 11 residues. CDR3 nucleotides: TGTGCCAGCAGCCCTTCCTACGAGCAGTACTTC. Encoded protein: CASSPSYEQYF.

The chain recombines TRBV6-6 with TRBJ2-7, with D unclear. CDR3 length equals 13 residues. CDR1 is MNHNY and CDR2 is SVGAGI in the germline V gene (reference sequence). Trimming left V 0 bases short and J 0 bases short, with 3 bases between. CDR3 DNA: TGTGCCAGCAGTTACTCCCCCTCCTACGAGCAGTACTTC. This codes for CASSYSPSYEQYF.

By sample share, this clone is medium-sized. This CDR3 reads CASSPRGQGLRNEQFF. The CDR3 nucleotides read TGTGCCAGCTCACCCCGTGGGCAGGGTCTCCGCAATGAGCAGTTCTTC. The chain recombines TRBV18 with TRBJ2-1, with D maybe TRBD1 (5 bases). Trimming cost V 3 bases and J 6 bases, with 18 bases left between them. The CDR3 contains 16 residues. Germline V lookup: CDR1 KGHSH, CDR2 LQKENI. Full variable domain (outside the CDR3, taken from reference TRBV18 and TRBJ2-1): NAGVMQNPRHLVRRRGQEARLRCSPMKGHSHVYWYRQLPEEGLKFMVYLQKENIIDESGMPKERFSAEFPKEGPSILRIQQVVRGDSAAYFCASSPRGQGLRNEQFFGPGTRLTVL.

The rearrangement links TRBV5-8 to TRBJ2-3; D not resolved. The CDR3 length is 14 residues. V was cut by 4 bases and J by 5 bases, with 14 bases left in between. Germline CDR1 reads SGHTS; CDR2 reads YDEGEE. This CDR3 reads CASSRWVQEDTQYF. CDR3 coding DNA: TGTGCCAGCAGCCGATGGGTACAAGAAGATACGCAGTATTTT.

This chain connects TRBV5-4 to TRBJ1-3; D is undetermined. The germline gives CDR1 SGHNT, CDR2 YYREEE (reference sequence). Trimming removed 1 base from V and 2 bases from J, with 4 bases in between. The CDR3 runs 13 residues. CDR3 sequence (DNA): TGTGCCAGCAGCTTGTATGCTGGAAACACCATATATTTT. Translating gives CASSLYAGNTIYF.